These 2 T cell receptor beta chains were sequenced from one sample in a study of T cell responses to AZD1222 COVID-19 vaccine. TCRdb's copy holds only in-frame clones and misses some; the assay was immunoSEQ multiplex PCR. The sample yields roughly 150,000 clones, approximately 85% seen once. Sequences were derived from peripheral blood, sampled on day 0 of AZD1222 vaccination. Every receptor here comes from an adult in good health.

V gene TRBV30 combines with J gene TRBJ1-1; D uncertain. The CDR3 covers 11 residues. The V gene's germline CDR1 is GTSNPN and CDR2 SVGIG (reference sequence). V was pared by 5 bases and J by 3 bases, with 7 bases between. This chain's CDR3 is CAWYGYTEAFF. The CDR3 DNA reads TGTGCCTGGTATGGCTACACTGAAGCTTTCTTT.

The chain recombines TRBV4-2 with TRBJ2-1, with 8 positions matching TRBD2. Unmatched junction bases numbered 5, after V lost 4 bases and J lost 6 bases. The CDR3 covers 14 residues. In germline, CDR1 is LGHNA, CDR2 YNFKEQ. This CDR3 is CASSPGAGVNEQFF. For the CDR3, the DNA is TGTGCCAGCAGCCCAGGAGCGGGGGTCAATGAGCAGTTCTTC.